A selection of T cell receptor beta chains follows, all from one sample in a study of OX40 agonist ivuxolimab in advanced cancers. Only in-frame clones appear in the TCRdb table, and some are missing; sequencing was by immunoSEQ multiplex PCR. Here the sample spans approximately 33,000 clones, roughly nine tenths being singletons. The material was CD4+ or CD8+ T cells sorted from blood, obtained in a trial of the OX40 agonist ivuxolimab. These receptors were collected from an adult with an advanced solid tumor such as melanoma, head and neck, liver or kidney cancer. Each CDR3 is given with its conserved first and last residue. The order of the fields is V gene, CDR3 length, D gene, J gene, clone size, CDR3 DNA, CDR3 protein. A D gene is named only where the DNA matches it firmly. The size field is filled for only some rows; it gives once, few, many or a size class.

TRBV29-1	11	.	TRBJ1-2	.	TGCAGCGTTGACGCGGCCTATGGCTACACCTTC	CSVDAAYGYTF
TRBV5-4	15	.	TRBJ1-1	medium-sized	TGTGCCAGCAGCGGTGGACCCGGAGGGGTCACTGAAGCTTTCTTT	CASSGGPGGVTEAFF
TRBV13	12	.	TRBJ2-7	.	TGTGCCAGCAGCTTAGGAGGGGACGAGCAGTACTTC	CASSLGGDEQYF
TRBV27	13	.	TRBJ2-7	.	TGTGCCAGCAGTTTAGGGATAGCCTACGAGCAGTACTTC	CASSLGIAYEQYF
TRBV23-1	15	TRBD1	TRBJ2-2	few	TGCGCCAGCAGTCAGTGGACAGGTAACACCGGGGAGCTGTTTTTT	CASSQWTGNTGELFF
TRBV30	12	TRBD2	TRBJ2-1	.	TGTGCCTGGAGTTCTCCGGGACTAGCGACGTTCTTC	CAWSSPGLATFF
TRBV2	15	.	TRBJ2-3	.	TGTGCCAGCAGGGAGGCCGTGTCTAGCACAGATACGCAGTATTTT	CASREAVSSTDTQYF
TRBV5-1	11	.	TRBJ2-5	.	TGCGCCAGCAGCTTGCGGGAGACCCAGTACTTC	CASSLRETQYF
TRBV27	13	.	TRBJ1-2	.	TGTGCCAGCAGTTTACTCAGGGACTATGGCTACACCTTC	CASSLLRDYGYTF
TRBV5-1	17	.	TRBJ2-7	.	TGCGCCAGCAGCTTGGGGCTGGGTGGGGGAAAACTCTACGAGCAGTACTTC	CASSLGLGGGKLYEQYF
TRBV10-2	14	TRBD2	TRBJ2-7	.	TGCGCCAGCACCAGCGGGATCAACTCCTACGAGCAGTACTTC	CASTSGINSYEQYF
TRBV28	17	.	TRBJ2-2	.	TGTGCCAGCCTTAGCTACGGGGGCTCCCTTCTCACCGGGGAGCTGTTTTTT	CASLSYGGSLLTGELFF
TRBV5-4	16	TRBD2	TRBJ2-1	.	TGTGCCAGCAGCCCCCTCGGGCTAGCGGGAGGGGGAGAGCAGTTCTTC	CASSPLGLAGGGEQFF
TRBV30	16	.	TRBJ1-6	once	TGTGCCTGGAGTGATGGCCCAAGCTCCTATAATTCACCCCTCCACTTT	CAWSDGPSSYNSPLHF
TRBV27	13	.	TRBJ2-7	.	TGTGCCAGCAGTCTCGGGACAAAATACGAGCAGTACTTC	CASSLGTKYEQYF
TRBV28	14	.	TRBJ2-7	.	TGTGCCAGCAGTTACGGGCAGGGGCGTGGCGAGCAGTACTTC	CASSYGQGRGEQYF
TRBV9	13	.	TRBJ2-7	.	TGTGCCAGCAGCGTCGGCCCATCCTACGAGCAGTACTTC	CASSVGPSYEQYF
TRBV11-2	17	.	TRBJ2-1	.	TGTGCCAGCAGCTTAGATTTGGGGGATAGCTCCTACAATGAGCAGTTCTTC	CASSLDLGDSSYNEQFF
TRBV6-6	13	.	TRBJ2-1	.	TGTGCCAGCAGTTATTCCCTAGGCAATGAGCAGTTCTTC	CASSYSLGNEQFF
TRBV6-5	14	TRBD2	TRBJ2-1	.	TGTGCCAGCAGCCCAACTAGCGGGGGAAGAGAGCAGTTCTTC	CASSPTSGGREQFF
TRBV10-1	14	.	TRBJ1-5	.	TGCGCCAGCAGTGAGGGCAGCTTCAATCAGCCCCAGCATTTT	CASSEGSFNQPQHF
TRBV19	15	.	TRBJ2-1	.	TGTGCTTCGGATACAGGAGTGGGGGCCTACAATGAGCAGTTCTTC	CASDTGVGAYNEQFF
TRBV7-9	15	.	TRBJ2-3	.	TGTGCCAGCAGCTTGGGTGGGACTAGCACAGATACGCAGTATTTT	CASSLGGTSTDTQYF
TRBV9	14	TRBD2	TRBJ2-5	.	TGTGCCAGCAGCGTAGGAAAAGGGGGACTAGCGGAGTACTTC	CASSVGKGGLAEYF
TRBV11-2	13	.	TRBJ2-1	.	TGTGCCAGCAGCTTAGTCATAGCTATTGAGCAGTTCTTC	CASSLVIAIEQFF
TRBV5-3	14	.	TRBJ2-7	.	TGTGCCAGCAGCTTGGCCGGAGGGCTCTACGAGCAGTACTTC	CASSLAGGLYEQYF
TRBV6-1	15	TRBD1	TRBJ2-7	once	TGTGCCAGCAGGGAGCCGGGACAGGGCGTCTACGAGCAGTACTTC	CASREPGQGVYEQYF
TRBV2	13	.	TRBJ2-5	.	TGTGCCAGCCTAGGGGGGCAGGCCGAGACCCAGTACTTC	CASLGGQAETQYF
TRBV5-6	15	.	TRBJ2-4	.	TGTGCCAGCAGCCTACAACAGGGTGACAAAAACATTCAGTACTTC	CASSLQQGDKNIQYF
TRBV28	12	TRBD1	TRBJ1-4	.	TGTGCCATAACAGGGGTGGGTGAAAAACTGTTTTTT	CAITGVGEKLFF
TRBV2	17	TRBD1	TRBJ1-1	.	TGTGCCAGCAGTGGTCCGGGACAGGGAAAGGGGAACACTGAAGCTTTCTTT	CASSGPGQGKGNTEAFF
TRBV6-5	13	.	TRBJ2-7	few	TGTGCCAGCAGTCCGTCAGGAGAGAACGAGCAGTACTTC	CASSPSGENEQYF
TRBV9	15	TRBD2	TRBJ2-3	.	TGTGCCAGCAGACCCACTAGCGGGAGGACAGATACGCAGTATTTT	CASRPTSGRTDTQYF
TRBV5-1	17	TRBD2	TRBJ2-1	.	TGCGCCAGCAGCTTGGAGGCCAGGGTAGCGGGAAGTTCTGAGCAGTTCTTC	CASSLEARVAGSSEQFF
TRBV25-1	16	.	TRBJ2-1	.	TGTGCCAGCAGTGAAGGGACCGGGACTGCAAACAATGAGCAGTTCTTC	CASSEGTGTANNEQFF
TRBV2	14	.	TRBJ2-3	.	TGTGCCAGCAGTGATAAGCTGTGGGCAGATACGCAGTATTTT	CASSDKLWADTQYF
TRBV6-5	13	.	TRBJ1-1	.	TGTGCCAGCAGAACCGGACGGAACACTGAAGCTTTCTTT	CASRTGRNTEAFF
TRBV9	15	.	TRBJ2-7	once	TGTGCCAGCAGCCCCTTAATGAGGACTCTAAACGAGCAGTACTTC	CASSPLMRTLNEQYF
TRBV11-2	19	TRBD2	TRBJ2-2	.	TGTGCCAGCAGCTCATATAGGGGACTAGCGGGGGGGCGAGTCGGGGAGCTGTTTTTT	CASSSYRGLAGGRVGELFF
TRBV19	12	.	TRBJ1-1	.	TGTGCCAGTGACTTTGGTGGCACTGAAGCTTTCTTT	CASDFGGTEAFF
TRBV9	15	.	TRBJ2-3	.	TGTGCCAGCAGCCCTCACGGCGCCTTGGCAGATACGCAGTATTTT	CASSPHGALADTQYF
TRBV19	15	TRBD1	TRBJ2-5	.	TGTGCCAGTAGTGTCGGGACAGCTATCCAAGAGACCCAGTACTTC	CASSVGTAIQETQYF
TRBV19	11	TRBD1	TRBJ1-1	once	TGTGCCAGGACAGGGAATACTGAAGCTTTCTTT	CARTGNTEAFF
TRBV5-6	12	.	TRBJ1-1	.	TGTGCCAGCAGCTTAACGGGATTAGAAGCTTTCTTT	CASSLTGLEAFF
TRBV19	12	.	TRBJ1-5	.	TGTGCCAGTATCGGGGTTACTCAGCCCCAGCATTTT	CASIGVTQPQHF
TRBV6-1	15	.	TRBJ2-1	once	TGTGCCAGCAGTGAAGCGCTAACTTTCTACAATGAGCAGTTCTTC	CASSEALTFYNEQFF
TRBV7-3	14	.	TRBJ1-5	.	TGTGCCAGCACGGTAACAGGAGACAATCAGCCCCAGCATTTT	CASTVTGDNQPQHF
TRBV2	15	TRBD1	TRBJ1-4	.	TGTGCCAGCAGCGAATGGACAGGGGCACCTGAAAAACTGTTTTTT	CASSEWTGAPEKLFF
TRBV4-3	13	.	TRBJ2-7	.	TGCGCCAGCAGCCCGGGCCAATTTTACGAGCAGTACTTC	CASSPGQFYEQYF
TRBV4-2	18	TRBD2	TRBJ2-1	.	TGTGCCAGCAGCCAAGATCGGCCTAGCGGGGGGTGGTCGAATGAGCAGTTCTTC	CASSQDRPSGGWSNEQFF
TRBV11-2	14	.	TRBJ2-7	once	TGTGCCAGCAGCTTATTTAGGAGACTCGACGAGCAGTACTTC	CASSLFRRLDEQYF
TRBV6-4	15	.	TRBJ1-6	once	TGTGCCAGCAGTGACTCGAGGCAGCCATATTCACCCCTCCACTTT	CASSDSRQPYSPLHF
TRBV6-6	11	.	TRBJ2-7	.	TGTGCCAGCAGTTATGCCTACGAGCAGTACTTC	CASSYAYEQYF